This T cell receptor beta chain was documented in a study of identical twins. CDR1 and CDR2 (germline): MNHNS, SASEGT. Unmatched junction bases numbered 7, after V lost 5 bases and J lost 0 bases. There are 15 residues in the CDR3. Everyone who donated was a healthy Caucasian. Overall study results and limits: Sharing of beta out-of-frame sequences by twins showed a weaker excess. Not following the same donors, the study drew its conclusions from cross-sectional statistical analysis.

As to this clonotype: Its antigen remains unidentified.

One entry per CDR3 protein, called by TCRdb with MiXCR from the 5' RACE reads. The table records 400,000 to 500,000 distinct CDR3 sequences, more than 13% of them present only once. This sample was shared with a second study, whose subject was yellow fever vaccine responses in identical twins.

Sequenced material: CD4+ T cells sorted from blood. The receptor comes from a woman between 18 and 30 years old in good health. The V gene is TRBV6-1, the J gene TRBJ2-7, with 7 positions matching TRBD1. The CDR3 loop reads CASSRTGASSYEQYF. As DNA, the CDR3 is TGTGCCAGCAGTAGAACAGGGGCGAGCTCCTACGAGCAGTACTTC.